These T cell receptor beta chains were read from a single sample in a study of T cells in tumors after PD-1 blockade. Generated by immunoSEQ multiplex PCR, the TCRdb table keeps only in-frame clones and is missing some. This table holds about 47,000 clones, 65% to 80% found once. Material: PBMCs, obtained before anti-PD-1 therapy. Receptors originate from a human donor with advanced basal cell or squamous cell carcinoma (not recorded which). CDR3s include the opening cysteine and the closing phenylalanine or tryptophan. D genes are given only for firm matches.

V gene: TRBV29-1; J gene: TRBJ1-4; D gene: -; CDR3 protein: CSVVYGSEKLFF
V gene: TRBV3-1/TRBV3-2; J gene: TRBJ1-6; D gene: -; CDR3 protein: CASSQGGSGSPLHF
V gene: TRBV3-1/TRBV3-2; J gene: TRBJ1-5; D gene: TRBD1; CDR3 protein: CAITPAKLDRGPNQPQHF
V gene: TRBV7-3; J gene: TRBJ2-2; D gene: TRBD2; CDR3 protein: CASSLSSGGNTGELFF
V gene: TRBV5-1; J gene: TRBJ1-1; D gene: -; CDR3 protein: CASSFDMNTEAFF
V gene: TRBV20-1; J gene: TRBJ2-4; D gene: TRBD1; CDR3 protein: CSASLNRGNIQYF
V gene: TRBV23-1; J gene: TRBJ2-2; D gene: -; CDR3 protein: CASSQREAIRVYTGELFF
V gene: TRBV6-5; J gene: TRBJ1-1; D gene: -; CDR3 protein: CASLVGSKNTEAFF
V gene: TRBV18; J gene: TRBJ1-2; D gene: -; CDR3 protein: CASSPQDLDYGYTF
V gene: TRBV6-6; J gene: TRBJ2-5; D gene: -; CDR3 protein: CASSYSGEPQETQYF
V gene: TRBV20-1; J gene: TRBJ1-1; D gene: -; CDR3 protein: CSASQAFEAFF
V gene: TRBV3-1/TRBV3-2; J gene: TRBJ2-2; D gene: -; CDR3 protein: CASSLKGGLNTGELFF
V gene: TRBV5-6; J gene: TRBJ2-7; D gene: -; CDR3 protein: CASSTDGSYEQYF
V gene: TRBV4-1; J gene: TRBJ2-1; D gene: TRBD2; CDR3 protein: CASSQDLRGGDEQFF
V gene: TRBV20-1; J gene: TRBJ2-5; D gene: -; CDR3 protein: CSASSGKETQYF
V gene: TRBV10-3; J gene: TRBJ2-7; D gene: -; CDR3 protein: CAISGETAYEQYF
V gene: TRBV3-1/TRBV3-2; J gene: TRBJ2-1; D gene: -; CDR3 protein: CASSQRGEQFF
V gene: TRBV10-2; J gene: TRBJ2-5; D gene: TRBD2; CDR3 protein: CASSESILAGGHETQYF
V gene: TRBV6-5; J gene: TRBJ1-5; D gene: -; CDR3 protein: CASSPGLSNQPQHF
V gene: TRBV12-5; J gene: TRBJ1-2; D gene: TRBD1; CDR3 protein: CASVGDGQGSPGYTF
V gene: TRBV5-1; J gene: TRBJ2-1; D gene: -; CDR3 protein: CASSLDDSYNEQFF
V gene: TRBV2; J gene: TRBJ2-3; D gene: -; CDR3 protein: CASSVVRGTDTQYF
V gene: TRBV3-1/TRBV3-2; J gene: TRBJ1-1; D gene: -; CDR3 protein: CASSRTTGSEAFF
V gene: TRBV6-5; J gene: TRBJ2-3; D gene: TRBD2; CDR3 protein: CASSYLGGGYTDTQYF
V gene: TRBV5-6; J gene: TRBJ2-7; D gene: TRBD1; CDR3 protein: CASSDTWDRKYEQYF
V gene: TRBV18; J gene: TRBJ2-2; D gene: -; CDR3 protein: CASSPSSIATTGELFF
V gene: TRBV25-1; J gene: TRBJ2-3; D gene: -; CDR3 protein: CASSDSARSSTDTQYF
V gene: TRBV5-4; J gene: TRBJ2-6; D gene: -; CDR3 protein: CASSLDSTNVLTF
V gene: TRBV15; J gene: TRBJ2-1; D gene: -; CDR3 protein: CATSTDSASYNEQFF
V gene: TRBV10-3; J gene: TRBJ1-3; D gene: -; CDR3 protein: CAGGSGNTIYF
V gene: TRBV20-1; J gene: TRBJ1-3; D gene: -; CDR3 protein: CSVSPGNTIYF
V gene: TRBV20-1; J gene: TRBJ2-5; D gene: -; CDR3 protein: CSALQGETQYF
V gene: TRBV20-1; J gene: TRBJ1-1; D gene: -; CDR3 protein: CSASNLRGLNTEAFF
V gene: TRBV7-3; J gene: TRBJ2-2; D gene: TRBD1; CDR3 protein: CASSLSRGQGVSGELFF
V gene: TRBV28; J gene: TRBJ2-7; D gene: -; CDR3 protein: CASSFHRGGYEQYF
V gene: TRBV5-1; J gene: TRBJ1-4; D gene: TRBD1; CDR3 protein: CASSPGTGANEKLFF
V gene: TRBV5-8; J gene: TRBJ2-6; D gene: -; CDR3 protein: CASSLLGGPGANVLTF
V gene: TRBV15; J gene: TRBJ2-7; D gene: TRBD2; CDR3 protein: CATSPLAGASYEQYF
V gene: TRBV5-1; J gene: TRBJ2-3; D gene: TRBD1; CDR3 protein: CASSPGAGQGFPHTQYF
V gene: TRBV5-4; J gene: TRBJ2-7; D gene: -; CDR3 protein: CASSLGQGWHEQYF
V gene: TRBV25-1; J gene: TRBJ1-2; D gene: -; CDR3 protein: CASSEGGLYGYTF